This record covers a single TCR beta chain. Per germline, CDR1 MNHEY and CDR2 SVGAGI. This CDR3 comprises 16 residues. Trimming took off 0 bases at V and 3 bases at J, with 12 bases between the two ends. This sample is drawn from a study of blood T cell repertoires in COVID-19. Across the whole study: Italy, Spain and the United States were the sources of the convalescent and acute COVID-19 samples.

In the original processing: Estimated nucleated cell counts came from reference gene primer amplification. Repertoires were generated with immunoSEQ multiplex PCR, while TCRdb's copy carries only in-frame clones and drops some. The V and J calls and clone size come from that table; D and trimming were worked out from the DNA. In the table there are some 140,000 clones, around 90% of which are singletons. Specimen: peripheral blood. The chain links TRBV6-5 to TRBJ1-3; D not resolved. The receptor was isolated from a man between 50 and 59 years old with acute or convalescent COVID-19. The chain's CDR3 is CASSYSGGSVGNTIYF. The CDR3 region has the DNA TGTGCCAGCAGTTACTCGGGCGGGTCTGTTGGAAACACCATATATTTT.